The present entry profiles one T cell receptor beta chain with its context. Its recognized antigen is unknown. The record has no base qualities; no much larger clone is one base away. These data belong to a study of shared clonotypes between healthy human individuals (dated by TCRdb to 2020 to 2022). About the investigation overall: Two women and a few men aged 18 to 49 years were included in the cohort. The study deeply sequenced blood TCR repertoires of several healthy adults to estimate repertoire size and the extent of clonotype sharing between individuals. To increase sequencing depth and limit assay-specific biases, TCR repertoire library preparation and sequencing were carried out by different laboratories using diverse techniques. Each donor's leukapheresis produced roughly between roughly 0.85 and 9.5 billion PBMCs. For each donor, three plates each were used for CD4 naive and CD4 memory, two plates were used for CD8 naive, and one plate was used for CD8 memory.

TCR CDR3 regions were amplified from genomic DNA by multiplex PCR using the deep immunoSEQ assay. Extracted genomic DNA from each cell subset was spread evenly across all wells of several immunoSEQ 96-well plates, with each plate serving as a replicate. Each replicate PCR for sorted subsets received 150 to 250 ng genomic DNA, equal to about 30,000 T cell genomes. Purified libraries were measured with a Qubit 3.0 fluorometer, size-checked on a Bioanalyzer 2100, and measured again with the KAPA Library Quantification kit. A separate single-read 150-cycle Illumina NextSeq 550 flow cell was used to sequence each immunoSEQ 96-well plate. From the authors' description of their analysis: Because the immunoSEQ output included only junctional sequences and no quality scores, the filtering could not be the same as the filtering used for full-length reads. To assign V/J genes and CDR3, sequences were annotated against IMGT germline references using PyIR, a Python wrapper for IgBLAST v1.9. Any read was removed if the V/J assignment was weak (E-value above 1e-6), the CDR3 was missing, or the read contained stop codons, out-of-frame junctions, or ambiguous translated residues. V3J clonotypes were defined as sequences sharing the same inferred V gene, J gene, and CDR3 amino acid sequence. To compute the percentage overlap between repertoires, the number of shared unique clonotypes was divided by the size of the smaller repertoire. Repertoire richness was assessed with RTK rarefaction, the Chao1 estimator, and Recon v2.1 estimates of unobserved clonotypes. Generation probabilities were computed with OLGA for all TCRbeta clonotypes obtained by the gDNA method from four donors. TCRdb limited this immuneACCESS table to in-frame rearrangements with V and J called. A share of clones is missing; checked studies link under half to unresolved V genes, and the rest is unexplained. The V and J calls and clone size are taken from that table; D and trimming were inferred from the DNA. The sample table lists some 2,500,000 clones, approximately 90% of them with a count of one. The ten largest clones capture roughly 0.34% of the sample.

CDR1 and CDR2 (KGHSH, LQKENI) derive from the germline V gene. Including the terminal cysteine and phenylalanine, the CDR3 comprises 13 residues. Only the CDR3 DNA stays, 39 bases, in frame from base 1. Between the V and J ends, shortened by 3 bases and 7 bases respectively, the junction contains 13 bases. Healthy HIV-negative adults with no recently reported acute infections or vaccinations were included as donors. Every donor was a Caucasian adult living in Nashville, Tennessee, USA. Magnetic negative selection was used to enrich CD4+ T cells, after which naive cells were positively selected on CD45RA and the negative fraction became the memory subset. Blood was collected by leukapheresis, and PBMCs were isolated by Ficoll-Histopaque density gradient centrifugation and then cryopreserved in liquid nitrogen vapor phase. Analytical flow cytometry was used to check the purity and quantity of each magnetically sorted T cell population. Genomic DNA was isolated from every sorted fraction and measured by UV absorbance on a Nanodrop 2000c.

Results the study describes overall, beyond this receptor: Because the study included a small number of donors, the genetic and exposure-history diversity represented was limited. Larger estimated clonotype richness was generally found for naive subsets than for memory subsets. Pairwise subsampling indicated that sequencing depth was expected to affect the degree of clonotype sharing among donors. Rarefaction of sorted-subset datasets indicated incomplete sequencing despite the large sequencing depth. About 4.5% of naive CD4, 3.5% of naive CD8, roughly 2.5% of memory CD4, and less than 0.45% of memory CD8 clonotypes were shared across a few donors. Sampling was restricted to blood, and TCR repertoires in tissue are likely to differ from TCR repertoires in blood. Clonotypes shared by all four sorted-subset donors showed higher generation probabilities than non-shared clonotypes.

The clonotype originates from a man between 18 and 29 years old in good health. Some clones in this sample may be carry-over from other donors' samples. Sequencing was done on a sample of naive CD4+ T cells from PBMCs. The sample's cell subset or site, from its label and the paper: CD45RA+ positively selected. Rearrangement joined TRBV18 to TRBJ2-7; a tentative D call is TRBD2 (6 bases match). The DNA sequence is TGTGCCAGCTCACCGGGAGTCGCGGGGGAGCAGTACTTC. It translates to CASSPGVAGEQYF.